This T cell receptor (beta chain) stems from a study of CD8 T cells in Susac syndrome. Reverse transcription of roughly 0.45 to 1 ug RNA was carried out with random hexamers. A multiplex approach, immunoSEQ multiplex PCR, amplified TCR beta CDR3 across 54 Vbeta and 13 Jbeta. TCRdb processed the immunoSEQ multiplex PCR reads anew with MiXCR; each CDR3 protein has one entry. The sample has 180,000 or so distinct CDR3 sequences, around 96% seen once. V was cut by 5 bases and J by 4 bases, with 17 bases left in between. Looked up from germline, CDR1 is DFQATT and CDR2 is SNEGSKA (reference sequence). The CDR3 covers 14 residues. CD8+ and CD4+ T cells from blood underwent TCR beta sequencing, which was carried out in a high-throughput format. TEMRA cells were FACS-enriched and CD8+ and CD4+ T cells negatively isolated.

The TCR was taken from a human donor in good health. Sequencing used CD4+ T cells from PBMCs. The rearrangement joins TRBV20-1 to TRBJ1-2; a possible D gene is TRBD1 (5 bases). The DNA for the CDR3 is TGCAGTGCTCCGACAGATACCGGCGGCTATGGCTACACCTTC. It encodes CSAPTDTGGYGYTF.